This TCR beta chain was captured in a study of T cells after somatic rescue of genetic block. The CDR3 covers 13 residues. V lost 0 bases and J 9 bases, leaving 9 bases between the germline ends. Germline V gene sequence: CDR1 LNHDA, CDR2 SQIVND (reference sequence). The assay was immunoSEQ multiplex PCR, and TCRdb's table has in-frame clones only and misses some. The sample has approximately 110,000 clones; under 95% are singletons. This rearrangement joins TRBV19 to TRBJ1-5, with D hard to call. Sequences were obtained from peripheral blood mononuclear cells (PBMCs). The sequence derives from a woman under 30. The CDR3 DNA sequence: TGTGCCAGTAGTATAGAGGAGGGTACGCCCCAGCATTTT. Residues: CASSIEEGTPQHF.